The sequence of this T cell receptor beta chain was determined in a study of Ad26.COV2.S vaccination and SARS-CoV-2 variants. Overall study: Doses of Ad26.COV2.S were injected into muscle once or twice, 56 days apart. General observations from the study: Responses of T cells in total may have been underestimated by the TCR breadth and depth analyses.

CDR3 length: 11 residues. Regarding treatment: 15 to 20 received Ad26.COV2.S at low or high dose, single or two shots; several received placebo; per-sample allocation not given. Repertoires come from day 63 after the first vaccine or placebo injection. Comment on this clone: What it recognizes is unknown.

Measured with immunoSEQ multiplex PCR; TCRdb has only the in-frame clones, and not every one. The top ten hold more than 3% of the sample, which has about 350,000 clones, around 90% seen once. The chain combines TRBV21-1 with TRBJ2-1; TRBD2 is the table's D call and was not checked against the DNA. TRBV21-1 is deemed a pseudogene. The specimen was peripheral blood, collected in a trial of Ad26.COV2.S vaccine versus placebo. The sequence came from a person between 18 and 65 years old who received the Ad26.COV2.S COVID-19 vaccine or a placebo. The CDR3 coding sequence is TGTGCCAGCATCCGGGAGGGTGAGCAGTTCTTC. Its translation: CASIREGEQFF.